This T cell receptor (beta chain) was sequenced during a study of glioma-infiltrating T cells after dendritic cell vaccination. General study points: Higher TCR clonality did not directly relate to longer survival.

Only in-frame clones appear in the TCRdb table, and some are missing; sequencing was by immunoSEQ multiplex PCR. The sample has approximately 50,000 clones; 89% are singletons. Time point noted: after dendritic cell vaccination, including at tumor progression/relapse. Only patients with spare fresh-frozen tumor and over two years of follow-up were included. Note on this clone: Its target is unknown.

There are 17 residues in the CDR3. V lost 0 bases and J lost 8; bases outside the gene matches: 7. Looked up from germline, CDR1 is SGHRS and CDR2 is YFSETQ. This specimen was blood, taken after dendritic cell vaccination. The V and J genes are TRBV5-1 and TRBJ2-1; 14 bases fit TRBD2. This sequence was found in a human donor with glioblastoma. CDR3 coding DNA: TGCGCCAGCAGCTTGGCCGGGACTAGCGGGAGTTGGGATGAGCAGTTCTTC. It is translated as CASSLAGTSGSWDEQFF.